Following are 26 T cell receptor beta chains from one sample sequenced in a study of CD8+CD57+ T cells in acquired aplastic anemia. It was genomic DNA that served as the template for profiling TCR beta VDJ and CDR3. TCRdb used MiXCR to reprocess the reads, holding one entry per CDR3 protein. Among 150,000 to 200,000 distinct CDR3 sequences, roughly 63% were seen once, and the ten largest hold roughly 43%. Sequenced patients had shown CD8+CD57+ cell expansion by flow cytometry. Sample: sorted CD4+, CD8+, or CD8+CD57+ T cells (not recorded which) from PBMCs. Source of these receptors: a human donor with aplastic anemia.

This clonotype has at least ten counts. The chain combines TRBV11-2 with TRBJ2-7; tentative D call: TRBD2 (6 bases). Per the germline V gene, CDR1 is SGHAT and CDR2 is FQNNGV. There are 14 residues in the CDR3. Trimming took off 5 bases at V and 2 bases at J, with 13 bases between the two ends. The CDR3 DNA is TGTGCCAGCAGCCTTGAAGCGGGCCCCTACGAGCAGTACTTC. As protein: CASSLEAGPYEQYF.

This chain connects TRBV7-3 to TRBJ2-1; 7 nucleotides line up with TRBD2. The germline CDR1 and CDR2 sequences are SGHTA and FQGTGA. V was clipped by 8 bases and J by 5 bases; unmatched bases: 6. CDR3 size: 13 residues. DNA of the CDR3: TGTGCCAGCGTTCCGGGGGGACACAATGAGCAGTTCTTC. Translation gives CASVPGGHNEQFF.

V is TRBV12-3 or TRBV12-4 and J is TRBJ2-5; D is unresolved. V lost 1 base and J 7 bases, leaving 4 bases between the germline ends. The CDR3 has 11 residues. The CDR3 nucleotides are TGTGCCAGCAGTTTAGAAGGGACCCAGTACTTC. Amino acids: CASSLEGTQYF.

In regard to this clonotype: At one of its ends the junction is not consistent with the germline gene, which may arise from a read error. V is TRBV20-1 and J is TRBJ1-1; D is perhaps TRBD1 (6 bases). The length of the CDR3 is 14 residues. Germline values: CDR1 DFQATT, CDR2 SNEGSKA (reference sequence). CDR3 nucleotide sequence: TGCAGTGCTAGTCGGCGGGGGCCGGACACTGAAGCCTTCTTT. It specifies CSASRRGPDTEAFF.

This clonotype occurred many times. The chain links TRBV6-5 to TRBJ1-2; D might be TRBD1 (5 bases). Germline lookup yields CDR1 MNHEY and CDR2 SVGAGI. The CDR3 sequence is 15 residues long. V lost 5 bases and J lost 4, with 17 bases in between. Here the CDR3 DNA reads TGTGCCAGCAGTCCTGGGGCGCCCAGAAGCTATGGCTACACCTTC. Its translation: CASSPGAPRSYGYTF.

The V gene is TRBV5-1, the J gene TRBJ2-3, with TRBD1 matching 10 bases. Germline V gene data show CDR1 as SGHRS and CDR2 as YFSETQ. Trimming at V came to 3 bases and at J to 3 bases, leaving 7 bases not matched to a gene. The CDR3 is 16 residues long. The CDR3 protein is CASSSDRGIITDTQYF. The CDR3 DNA reads as TGCGCCAGCAGCTCGGACAGGGGGATAATTACAGATACGCAGTATTTT.

The chain recombines TRBV29-1 with TRBJ2-7; TRBD2 matches 12 bases. Germline lookup yields CDR1 SQVTM and CDR2 ANQGSEA. The CDR3 loop spans 14 amino acids. Trimming removed 5 bases from V and 5 bases from J; junction bases left unmatched: 7. This CDR3 reads CSVRLAGGQNEQYF. The CDR3 DNA sequence: TGCAGCGTTCGTCTAGCGGGAGGGCAGAACGAGCAGTACTTC.

This clonotype was detected ten times or more. This chain connects TRBV19 to TRBJ2-7, with D perhaps matching TRBD1 (6 bases). Germline lookup yields CDR1 LNHDA and CDR2 SQIVND (reference sequence). Between the trimmed V and J ends, which lost 1 base and 0 bases, there was a span of 7 bases. The CDR3 runs to 14 residues. The CDR3, as DNA: TGTGCCAGTAGTATAGTACAGGGCTCCTACGAGCAGTACTTC. This codes for CASSIVQGSYEQYF.

The chain uses TRBV7-2 and TRBJ2-5, with TRBD1 matching 8 bases. Trimming at V came to 2 bases and at J to 5 bases, leaving 10 bases not matched to a gene. The CDR3 is made up of 16 amino acids. Germline lookup yields CDR1 SGHTA and CDR2 FQGNSA. The CDR3 reads CASSLPAGQGGETQYF. In nucleotides, the CDR3 is TGTGCCAGCAGCTTACCCGCTGGACAGGGCGGCGAGACCCAGTACTTC.

The chain combines TRBV29-1 with TRBJ2-5; 11 bases are a match to TRBD1. The junction had 6 bases not matched to a gene; V was cut back by 7 bases and J by 5 bases. The CDR3 contains 13 residues. Per germline, CDR1 SQVTM and CDR2 ANQGSEA. The DNA of the CDR3 is TGCAGCGCCCGGGGACAGGGGGGGGAGACCCAGTACTTC. Translating gives CSARGQGGETQYF.

The chain recombines TRBV7-8 with TRBJ2-5; TRBD2 might be the D (6 bases). The V gene's germline CDR1 is SGHVS and CDR2 FQNEAQ. Trimming left V 1 base short and J 4 bases short, with 10 bases between. The CDR3 runs 14 residues. The CDR3 region is CASSLGYGGETQYF. CDR3 sequence (DNA): TGTGCCAGCAGCTTAGGTTACGGGGGAGAGACCCAGTACTTC.

This chain joins TRBV3-1 and TRBJ2-1, with D possibly being TRBD2 (6 bases). This CDR3 has 15 amino acids. The ends were cut back, 0 bases at V and 6 bases at J, with 12 bases in the middle. CDR1 and CDR2 (germline): LGHDT, YNNKEL (reference sequence). CDR3 coding DNA: TGTGCCAGCAGCCAAGAGGGGGGTAGGCGCAATGAGCAGTTCTTC. Protein product: CASSQEGGRRNEQFF.

Note on this clonotype: An end of the junction differs from the germline gene, which may be a read error. V usage is TRBV14 and J usage is TRBJ2-7; 12 nucleotides align to TRBD2. Germline CDR1 is SGHDN and CDR2 is FVKESK. The CDR3 runs 15 residues. The CDR3 region has the DNA TGTGCCAGCAGCCAGACTAGCGGGAGTCCCTACGAACAGTACTTC. This sequence encodes CASSQTSGSPYEQYF.

In this sample, this clonotype turned up a few times. The V and J genes are TRBV2 and TRBJ2-3, with a tentative D call TRBD2 (6 bases). V lost 1 base and J lost 6, with 8 bases in between. CDR3 length equals 13 residues. Germline V CDR1 and CDR2: SNHLY, FYNNEI. CDR3 in DNA: TGTGCCAGCAGTGAAGATCGGGGGGATACGCAGTATTTT. Its protein product is CASSEDRGDTQYF.

The rearrangement uses TRBV7-3 and TRBJ2-2; tentatively, D is TRBD1 (6 bases). This CDR3 comprises 14 residues. CDR1 is SGHTA and CDR2 is FQGTGA in the germline V gene. Trimming pared 3 bases from V and 5 bases from J, leaving 10 bases between. The CDR3 loop is CASSLPGVTGELFF. For the CDR3, the DNA is TGTGCCAGCAGCTTGCCAGGGGTTACCGGGGAGCTGTTTTTT.

The chain has TRBV5-4 and TRBJ2-2; a possible D gene is TRBD1 (5 bases). Germline lookup yields CDR1 SGHNT and CDR2 YYREEE (reference sequence). V lost 3 bases and J lost 2, with 11 bases in between. This CDR3 is 15 amino acids long. Here the CDR3 reads CASSSAQVNTGELFF. The CDR3 DNA reads as TGTGCCAGCAGCTCCGCACAGGTCAACACCGGGGAGCTGTTTTTT.

The V call is TRBV12-3 or TRBV12-4, the J call TRBJ1-2, with a weak D call TRBD1 (6 bases). The CDR3 loop spans 14 amino acids. Trimming took 5 bases from V and 4 from J, leaving 14 bases between them. The CDR3 reads CASSPGDIPYGYTF. The CDR3 DNA sequence: TGTGCCAGCAGTCCCGGGGACATACCCTATGGCTACACCTTC.

This clonotype has only one observation. The chain has TRBV24-1 and TRBJ2-3; TRBD1 is a possible D gene (6 bases). Germline V CDR1 and CDR2: KGHDR, SFDVKD. The CDR3 is made up of 17 amino acids. V was pared by 0 bases and J by 6 bases, with 18 bases between. The CDR3 spells CATSDLQGPISIDTQYF. In DNA form, the CDR3 reads TGTGCCACCAGTGATTTGCAGGGGCCCATTTCTATTGATACGCAGTATTTT.

CDR3 loop: CASSLTLAGAYNEQYF. CDR3 bases: TGCGCCAGCAGCCTGACCCTAGCGGGGGCCTACAATGAGCAGTATTTT. V usage is TRBV5-1 and J usage is TRBJ2-3, with TRBD2 matching over 10 bases. CDR3 size: 16 residues. In germline, CDR1 is SGHRS, CDR2 YFSETQ. Trimming cost V 4 bases and J 11 bases; bases outside gene matches: 16.

This clonotype was seen a few times. The chain carries TRBV11-2 and TRBJ2-3; D not resolved. Germline loops: CDR1 SGHAT, CDR2 FQNNGV. The CDR3 consists of 12 residues. V lost 4 bases and J lost 2, with 4 bases in between. CDR3: CASSSLTDTQYF. The DNA for the CDR3 is TGTGCCAGCAGCTCCCTCACAGATACGCAGTATTTT.

V usage is TRBV20-1 and J usage is TRBJ2-3, with 8 bases lining up with TRBD2. CDR1 is DFQATT, CDR2 SNEGSKA, per germline (reference sequence). Trimming removed 6 bases from V and 8 bases from J; junction bases left unmatched: 13. CDR3 length equals 14 residues. The CDR3 nucleotides read TGCAGTGCCAAAACCGGGGGGGCCGGGGGTACGCAGTATTTT. As protein: CSAKTGGAGGTQYF.

The rearrangement joins TRBV5-1 to TRBJ1-1; D is unclear. The CDR3 sequence is 13 residues long. Looked up from germline, CDR1 is SGHRS and CDR2 is YFSETQ. V was trimmed by 3 bases and J by 1 base, leaving 7 bases between them. The CDR3 DNA sequence: TGCGCCAGCAGCTCTGCGGAGAACACTGAAGCTTTCTTT. Translating it yields CASSSAENTEAFF.

In its sample, this clonotype was seen many times. In nucleotides, the CDR3 is TGTGCCAGCGAGGAGTTGGGTGGAAACACCATATATTTT. It codes for CASEELGGNTIYF. The chain is built from TRBV19 and TRBJ1-3, with D unresolved. V lost 9 bases, J lost 3 bases, and 12 bases lay in between. Germline loops: CDR1 LNHDA, CDR2 SQIVND (reference sequence). The CDR3 runs to 13 residues. Together with reference TRBV19 and TRBJ1-3, the CDR3 gives the full variable domain: DGGITQSPKYLFRKEGQNVTLSCEQNLNHDAMYWYRQDPGQGLRLIYYSQIVNDFQKGDIAEGYSVSREKKESFPLTVTSAQKNPTAFYLCASEELGGNTIYFGEGSWLTVV.

This clonotype showed up many times. V usage is TRBV5-1 and J usage is TRBJ1-1; 9 bases agree with TRBD1. Looked up from germline, CDR1 is SGHRS and CDR2 is YFSETQ. The trim removed 0 bases at V and 2 bases at J, leaving 8 bases unmatched. The CDR3 is 17 residues long. CDR3 region: CASSLGQGERLNTEAFF. CDR3 sequence (DNA): TGCGCCAGCAGCTTGGGACAGGGGGAGCGGCTAAACACTGAAGCTTTCTTT.

The gene calls are TRBV29-1 and TRBJ2-3; a possible D gene is TRBD2 (5 bases). This CDR3 has 13 amino acids. Germline V gene lookup returns CDR1 SQVTM and CDR2 ANQGSEA. The V end lost 4 bases, the J end lost 0 bases, and 8 bases lay between the germline ends. This chain's CDR3 is CSVVGGSTDTQYF. CDR3 coding DNA: TGCAGCGTTGTTGGCGGGAGCACAGATACGCAGTATTTT.

Only one count was recorded for this clonotype. This sequence joins TRBV7-3 and TRBJ1-3; D remains ambiguous. Germline CDR1 SGHTA, CDR2 FQGTGA. V was clipped by 2 bases and J by 0 bases, with 14 bases between them. This CDR3 spans 17 amino acids. CDR3 loop: CASSLEELEFSGNTIYF. The CDR3 DNA reads TGTGCCAGCAGCTTAGAGGAATTGGAGTTCTCTGGAAACACCATATATTTT.